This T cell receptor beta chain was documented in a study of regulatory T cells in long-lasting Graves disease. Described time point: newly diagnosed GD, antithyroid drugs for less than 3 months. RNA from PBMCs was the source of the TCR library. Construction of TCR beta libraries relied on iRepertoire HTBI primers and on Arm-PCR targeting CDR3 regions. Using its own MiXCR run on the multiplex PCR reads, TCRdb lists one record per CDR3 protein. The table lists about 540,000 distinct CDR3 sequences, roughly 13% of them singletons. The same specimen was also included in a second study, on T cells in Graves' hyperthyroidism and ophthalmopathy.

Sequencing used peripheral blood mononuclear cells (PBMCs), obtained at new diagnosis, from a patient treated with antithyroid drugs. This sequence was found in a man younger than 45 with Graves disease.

CDR3 sequence reads: CASSGGLSGGETQYF. The DNA of the CDR3 is TGCGCCAGCTCGGGGGGCCTTTCCGGGGGGGAGACCCAGTACTTC. J is TRBJ2-5 and V is TRBV5-1; a weak D match, TRBD2 (7 bases). Germline values: CDR1 SGHRS, CDR2 YFSETQ. The CDR3 runs 15 residues. Trimming removed 7 bases from V and 5 bases from J, with 21 bases in between.